This TCR beta chain was captured in a study of preoperative IRX-2 immunotherapy in early breast cancer. V lost 3 bases and J lost 5, with 10 bases in between. The CDR3 consists of 13 residues. Per germline, CDR1 MGHRA and CDR2 YSYEKL. Produced via immunoSEQ multiplex PCR; TCRdb's table is partial and in-frame only. The repertoire has 30,000 to 35,000 clones, 90% to 95% of them found once; the top ten carry approximately 6.5%. The treatment here: preoperative locoregional IRX-2 cytokine immunotherapy. This receptor was identified in a human donor with breast cancer. This chain connects TRBV4-1 to TRBJ1-2; D might be TRBD1 (5 bases). This material was collected from a patient treated with IRX-2 immunotherapy. CDR3 coding DNA: TGCGCCAGCAGCCAGGGGGAGGGATATGGCTACACCTTC. Translated: CASSQGEGYGYTF.